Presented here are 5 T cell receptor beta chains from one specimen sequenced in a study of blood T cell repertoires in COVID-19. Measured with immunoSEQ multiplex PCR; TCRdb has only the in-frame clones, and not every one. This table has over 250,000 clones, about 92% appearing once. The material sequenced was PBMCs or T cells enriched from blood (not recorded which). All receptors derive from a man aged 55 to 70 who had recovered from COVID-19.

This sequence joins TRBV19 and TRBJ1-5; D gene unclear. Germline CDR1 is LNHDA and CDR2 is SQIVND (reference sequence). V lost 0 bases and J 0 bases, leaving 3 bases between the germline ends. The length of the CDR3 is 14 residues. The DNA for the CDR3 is TGTGCCAGTAGTATAGATCTTAGCAATCAGCCCCAGCATTTT. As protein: CASSIDLSNQPQHF.

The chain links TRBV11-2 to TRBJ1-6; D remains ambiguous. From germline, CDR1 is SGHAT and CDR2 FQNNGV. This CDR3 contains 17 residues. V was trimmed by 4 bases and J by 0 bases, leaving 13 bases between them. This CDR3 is CASSSFRESSYNSPLHF. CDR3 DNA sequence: TGTGCCAGCAGCTCCTTTAGAGAAAGCTCCTATAATTCACCCCTCCACTTT.

The chain's CDR3 is CASSIPAWGRQPQHF. The CDR3 nucleotides read TGTGCCAGTAGTATCCCCGCGTGGGGCCGTCAGCCCCAGCATTTT. The chain recombines TRBV19 with TRBJ1-5, with D perhaps matching TRBD1 (5 bases). Trimming pared 3 bases from V and 6 bases from J, leaving 15 bases between. The CDR3 extends over 15 amino acids. Germline V gives CDR1 LNHDA, CDR2 SQIVND (reference sequence).

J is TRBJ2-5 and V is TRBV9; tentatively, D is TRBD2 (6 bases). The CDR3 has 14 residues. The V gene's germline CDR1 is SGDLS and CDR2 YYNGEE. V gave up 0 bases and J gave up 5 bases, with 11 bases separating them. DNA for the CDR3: TGTGCCAGCAGCGTAGAGGGCGGGAAGGAGACCCAGTACTTC. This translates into CASSVEGGKETQYF.

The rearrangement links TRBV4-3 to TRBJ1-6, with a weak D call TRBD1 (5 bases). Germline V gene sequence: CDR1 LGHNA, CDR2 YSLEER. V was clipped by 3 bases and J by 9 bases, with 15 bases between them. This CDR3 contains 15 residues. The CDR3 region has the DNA TGCGCCAGCAGCCAGCAACAGGTTTCTGGTTCACCCCTCCACTTT. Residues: CASSQQQVSGSPLHF.